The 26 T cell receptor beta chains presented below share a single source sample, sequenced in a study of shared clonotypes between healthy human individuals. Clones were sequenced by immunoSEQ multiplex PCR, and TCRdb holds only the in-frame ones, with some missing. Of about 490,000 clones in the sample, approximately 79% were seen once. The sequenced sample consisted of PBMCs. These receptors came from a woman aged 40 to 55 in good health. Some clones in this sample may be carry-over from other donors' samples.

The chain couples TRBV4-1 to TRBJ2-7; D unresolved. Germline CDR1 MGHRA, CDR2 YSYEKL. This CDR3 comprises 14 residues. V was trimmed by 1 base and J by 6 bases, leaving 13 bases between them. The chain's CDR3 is CASSQGRSASEQYF. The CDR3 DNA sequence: TGCGCCAGCAGCCAAGGGCGCAGTGCTTCCGAGCAGTACTTC.

CDR3 DNA sequence: TGTGCCAGCAGTAACGGACAGGGAAACACCATATATTTT. This codes for CASSNGQGNTIYF. The chain carries TRBV7-2 and TRBJ1-3, with D possibly matching TRBD1 (6 bases). V shed 6 bases and J shed 4 bases, with 10 bases lying between them. CDR1 SGHTA and CDR2 FQGNSA come from the germline V gene. This CDR3 comprises 13 residues.

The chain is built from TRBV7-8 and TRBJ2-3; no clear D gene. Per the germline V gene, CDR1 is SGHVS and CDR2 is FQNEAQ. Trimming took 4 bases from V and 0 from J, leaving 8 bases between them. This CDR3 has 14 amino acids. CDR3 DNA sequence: TGTGCCAGCAGCTCCCTTCGTAGCACAGATACGCAGTATTTT. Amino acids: CASSSLRSTDTQYF.

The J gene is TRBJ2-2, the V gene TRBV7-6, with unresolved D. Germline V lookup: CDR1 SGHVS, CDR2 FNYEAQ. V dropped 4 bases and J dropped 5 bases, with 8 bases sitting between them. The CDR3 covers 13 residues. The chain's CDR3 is CASSSSRTGELFF. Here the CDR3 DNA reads TGTGCCAGCAGCTCATCTAGGACCGGGGAGCTGTTTTTT.

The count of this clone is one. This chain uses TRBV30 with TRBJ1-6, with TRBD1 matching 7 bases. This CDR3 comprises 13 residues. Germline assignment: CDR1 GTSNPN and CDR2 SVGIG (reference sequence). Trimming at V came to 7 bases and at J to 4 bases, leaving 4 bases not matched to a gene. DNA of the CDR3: TGTGCCTCCCGGGACAGTTATAATTCACCCCTCCACTTT. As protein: CASRDSYNSPLHF. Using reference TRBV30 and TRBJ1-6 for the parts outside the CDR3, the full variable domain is SQTIHQWPATLVQPVGSPLSLECTVEGTSNPNLYWYRQAAGRGLQLLFYSVGIGQISSEVPQNLSASRPQDRQFILSSKKLLLSDSGFYLCASRDSYNSPLHFGNGTRLTVT.

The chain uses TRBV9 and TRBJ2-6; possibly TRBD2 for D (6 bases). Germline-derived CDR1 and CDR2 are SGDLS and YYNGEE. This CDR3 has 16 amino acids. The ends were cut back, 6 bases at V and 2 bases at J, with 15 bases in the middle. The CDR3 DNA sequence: TGTGCCAGCAAAGGGTTCTCGGGGGCTGGGGCCAACGTCCTGACTTTC. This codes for CASKGFSGAGANVLTF.

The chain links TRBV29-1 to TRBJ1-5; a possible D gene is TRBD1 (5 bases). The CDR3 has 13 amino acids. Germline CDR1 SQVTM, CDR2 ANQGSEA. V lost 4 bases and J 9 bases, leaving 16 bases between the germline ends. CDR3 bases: TGCAGCGTTGTCTTTATGAGGGGTGGGCCCCAGCATTTT. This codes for CSVVFMRGGPQHF.

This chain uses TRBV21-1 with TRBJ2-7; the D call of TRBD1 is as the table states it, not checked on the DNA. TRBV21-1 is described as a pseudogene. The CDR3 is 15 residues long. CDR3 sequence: CASCPPGTGHYEQYF. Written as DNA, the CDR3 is TGTGCCAGCTGTCCTCCCGGGACAGGACACTACGAGCAGTACTTC.

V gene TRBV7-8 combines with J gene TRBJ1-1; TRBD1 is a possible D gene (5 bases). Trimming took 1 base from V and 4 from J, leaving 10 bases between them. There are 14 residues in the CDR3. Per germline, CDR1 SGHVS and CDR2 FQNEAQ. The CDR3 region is CASSLVGGSTEAFF. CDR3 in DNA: TGTGCCAGCAGCTTAGTCGGGGGGAGCACTGAAGCTTTCTTT.

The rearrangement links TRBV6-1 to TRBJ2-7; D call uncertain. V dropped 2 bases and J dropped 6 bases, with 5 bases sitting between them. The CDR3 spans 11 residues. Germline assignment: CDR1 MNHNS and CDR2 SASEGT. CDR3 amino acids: CASSETLEQYF. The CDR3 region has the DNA TGTGCCAGCAGTGAAACCCTCGAGCAGTACTTC.

The CDR3 sequence is CASSQMGRASYEQYF. The CDR3 region has the DNA TGCGCCAGCAGCCAGATGGGCAGGGCCTCCTACGAGCAGTACTTC. The genes are TRBV4-1 and TRBJ2-7; the D gene is possibly TRBD1 (5 bases). Germline assignment: CDR1 MGHRA and CDR2 YSYEKL. This CDR3 is built from 15 residues. The germline V and J ends were trimmed by 3 bases and 0 bases, with 12 bases remaining between them.

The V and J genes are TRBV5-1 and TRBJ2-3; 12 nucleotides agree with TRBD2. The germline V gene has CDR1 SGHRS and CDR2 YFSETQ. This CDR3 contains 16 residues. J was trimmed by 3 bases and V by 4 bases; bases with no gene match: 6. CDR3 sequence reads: CASSKLAGGQTDTQYF. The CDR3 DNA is TGCGCCAGCAGCAAACTAGCGGGAGGTCAGACAGATACGCAGTATTTT.

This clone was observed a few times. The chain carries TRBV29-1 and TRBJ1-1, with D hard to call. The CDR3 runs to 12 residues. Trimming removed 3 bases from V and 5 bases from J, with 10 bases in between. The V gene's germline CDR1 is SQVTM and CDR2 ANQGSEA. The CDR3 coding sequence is TGCAGCGTTGACTTCGCGGGGACTGAAGCTTTCTTT. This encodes CSVDFAGTEAFF.

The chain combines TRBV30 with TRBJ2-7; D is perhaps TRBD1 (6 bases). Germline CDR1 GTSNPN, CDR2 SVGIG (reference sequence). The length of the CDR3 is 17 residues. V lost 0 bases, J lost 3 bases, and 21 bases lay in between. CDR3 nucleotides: TGTGCCTGGAGTGTAGACAGGTCGCCCACGTTGGACTACGAGCAGTACTTC. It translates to CAWSVDRSPTLDYEQYF.

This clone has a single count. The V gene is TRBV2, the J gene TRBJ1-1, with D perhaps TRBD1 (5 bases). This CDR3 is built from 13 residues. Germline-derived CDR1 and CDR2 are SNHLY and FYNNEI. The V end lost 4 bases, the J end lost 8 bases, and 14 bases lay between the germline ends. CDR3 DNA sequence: TGTGCCAGCAGTGCCACCGGGACGGAGGAAGCTTTCTTT. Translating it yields CASSATGTEEAFF.

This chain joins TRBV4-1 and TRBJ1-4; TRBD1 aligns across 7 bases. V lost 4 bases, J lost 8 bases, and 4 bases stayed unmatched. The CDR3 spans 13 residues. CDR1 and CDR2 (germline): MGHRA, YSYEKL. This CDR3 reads CASSPQGGEKLFF. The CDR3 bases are TGCGCCAGCAGCCCCCAGGGGGGAGAAAAACTGTTTTTT.

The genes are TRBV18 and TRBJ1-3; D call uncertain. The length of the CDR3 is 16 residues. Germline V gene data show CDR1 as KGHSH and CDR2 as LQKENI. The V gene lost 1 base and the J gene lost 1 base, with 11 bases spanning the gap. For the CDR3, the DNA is TGTGCCAGCTCACCACGGGTAGACCCGTCTGGAAACACCATATATTTT. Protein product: CASSPRVDPSGNTIYF.

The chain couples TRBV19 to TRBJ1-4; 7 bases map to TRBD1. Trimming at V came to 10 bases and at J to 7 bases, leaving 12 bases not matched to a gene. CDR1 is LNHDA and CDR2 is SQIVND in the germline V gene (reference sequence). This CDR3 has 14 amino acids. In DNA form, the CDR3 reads TGTGCCACTACACAGCAGGGGGTGGGTGAAAAACTGTTTTTT. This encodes CATTQQGVGEKLFF.

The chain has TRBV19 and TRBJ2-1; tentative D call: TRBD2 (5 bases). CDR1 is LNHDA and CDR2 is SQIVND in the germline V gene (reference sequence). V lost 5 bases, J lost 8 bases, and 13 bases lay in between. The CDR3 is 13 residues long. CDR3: CASSLTVGDEQFF. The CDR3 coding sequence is TGTGCCAGTAGTCTGACGGTCGGGGATGAGCAGTTCTTC.

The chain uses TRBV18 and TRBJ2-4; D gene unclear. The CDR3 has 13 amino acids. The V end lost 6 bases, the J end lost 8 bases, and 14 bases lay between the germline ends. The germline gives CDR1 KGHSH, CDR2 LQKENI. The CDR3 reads CASSPENDDIQYF. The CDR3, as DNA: TGTGCCAGCTCCCCAGAGAACGATGACATTCAGTACTTC.

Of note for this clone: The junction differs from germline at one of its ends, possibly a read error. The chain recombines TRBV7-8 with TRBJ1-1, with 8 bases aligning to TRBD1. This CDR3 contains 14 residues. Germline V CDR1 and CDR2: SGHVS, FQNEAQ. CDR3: CASSFLGQELSQGF. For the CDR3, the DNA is TGTGCCAGCAGCTTCCTGGGACAGGAGCTATCTCAGGGTTTT.

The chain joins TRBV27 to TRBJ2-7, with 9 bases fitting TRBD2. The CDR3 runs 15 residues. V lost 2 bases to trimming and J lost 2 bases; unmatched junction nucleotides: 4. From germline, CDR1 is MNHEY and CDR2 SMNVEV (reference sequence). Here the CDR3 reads CASSLVAGVPYEQYF. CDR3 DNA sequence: TGTGCCAGCAGTTTAGTAGCGGGAGTACCCTACGAGCAGTACTTC.

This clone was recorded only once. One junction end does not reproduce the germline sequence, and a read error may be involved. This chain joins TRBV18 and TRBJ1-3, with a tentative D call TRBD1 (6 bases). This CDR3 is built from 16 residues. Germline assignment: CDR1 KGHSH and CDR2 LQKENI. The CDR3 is CASSPRGGAVGSTIYF. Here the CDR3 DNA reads TGTGCCAGCTCACCACGCGGGGGCGCGGTGGGAAGCACCATATATTTT. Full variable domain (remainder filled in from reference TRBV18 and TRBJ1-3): NAGVMQNPRHLVRRRGQEARLRCSPMKGHSHVYWYRQLPEEGLKFMVYLQKENIIDESGMPKERFSAEFPKEGPSILRIQQVVRGDSAAYFCASSPRGGAVGSTIYFGEGSWLTVV.

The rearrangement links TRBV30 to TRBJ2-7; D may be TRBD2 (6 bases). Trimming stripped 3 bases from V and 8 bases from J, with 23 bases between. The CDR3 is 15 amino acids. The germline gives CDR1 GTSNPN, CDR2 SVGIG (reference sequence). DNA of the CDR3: TGTGCCTGGAGACCAAACCCTCTACGGGAGAATAAGCAGTACTTC. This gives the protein CAWRPNPLRENKQYF.

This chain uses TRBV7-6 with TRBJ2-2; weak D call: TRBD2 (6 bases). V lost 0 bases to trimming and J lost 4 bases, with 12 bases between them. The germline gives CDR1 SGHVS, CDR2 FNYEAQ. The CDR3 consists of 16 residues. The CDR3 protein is CASSLATGVSTGELFF. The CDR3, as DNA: TGTGCCAGCAGCTTAGCTACGGGGGTTAGCACCGGGGAGCTGTTTTTT.

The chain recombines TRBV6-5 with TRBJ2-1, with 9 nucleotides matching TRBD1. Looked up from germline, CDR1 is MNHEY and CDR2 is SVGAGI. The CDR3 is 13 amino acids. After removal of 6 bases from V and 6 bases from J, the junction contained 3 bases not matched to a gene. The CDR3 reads CASRGTGTNEQFF. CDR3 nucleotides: TGTGCCAGCAGGGGGACAGGGACCAATGAGCAGTTCTTC.